This TCR beta chain was recovered during a study of T-cell reconstitution after alpha-beta-depleted transplantation in children. This clonotype was recorded at least ten times. Unique molecular identifiers were used to barcode this TCRbeta library. TCRdb used MiXCR to reprocess the PCR reads, holding one entry per CDR3 protein. The repertoire has around 600,000 distinct CDR3 sequences, about 10% of them found once; the top ten carry less than 5%. Germline V gene lookup returns CDR1 MNHEY and CDR2 SVGAGI. The CDR3 loop spans 14 amino acids. Trimming removed 5 bases from V and 2 bases from J; junction bases left unmatched: 2.

Sequenced material: PBMCs from the stem cell graft donor, taken from the stem cell graft. The sequence derives from a human donor who donated a stem cell graft to a child with acute myeloid leukemia. The chain carries TRBV6-5 and TRBJ2-7, with 11 bases aligning to TRBD2. CDR3 sequence (DNA): TGTGCCAGCAGTCCACTAGCGGGGGCCTACGAGCAGTACTTC. Protein product: CASSPLAGAYEQYF.